This T cell receptor beta chain was identified in a study of response to subunit inactivated influenza vaccine. Regarding this clonotype: The antigen remains undetermined.

V was cut by 6 bases and J by 0 bases, with 12 bases left in between. From germline, CDR1 is MNHEY and CDR2 SVGEGT. This CDR3 contains 14 residues. Whole-study findings and limits: The authors put forward the suggestion that each seasonal influenza vaccination may bring in only a limited number of new T cells.

TCRdb reprocessed the RT-PCR reads via MiXCR and lists one record per CDR3 protein. The table has some 800,000 distinct CDR3 sequences, 21% seen once. The sequencing here drew on PBMCs from blood, taken about 5 days after vaccination. This chain uses TRBV6-2 or TRBV6-3 with TRBJ2-7; tentatively, D is TRBD2 (5 bases). The sequence was collected from a middle-aged man who received an inactivated influenza vaccine. CDR3 in amino acids: CASRGLRSSYEQYF. Here the CDR3 DNA reads TGTGCCAGCAGAGGACTGAGGAGCTCCTACGAGCAGTACTTC.